The 20 T cell receptor beta chains below come from one sample, sequenced in a study of neurological immune-mediated disorders. In TCRdb, the 5' RACE reads were re-called with MiXCR into one record per CDR3 protein. Here the sample spans 120,000 or so distinct CDR3 sequences, 3.2% being singletons. The specimen sequenced was PBMCs. These receptors were collected from a woman under 40 with multiple sclerosis.

This clonotype appeared many times. The rearrangement links TRBV5-1 to TRBJ2-5; 7 bases match TRBD1. Unmatched junction bases numbered 5, after V lost 1 base and J lost 5 bases. CDR1 SGHRS and CDR2 YFSETQ come from the germline V gene. This CDR3 is built from 14 residues. The CDR3 spells CASSLSPDRETQYF. The CDR3 nucleotides read TGCGCCAGCAGCTTGTCACCGGACAGGGAGACCCAGTACTTC.

This clonotype was observed at least ten times. DNA for the CDR3: TGTGCCTGGGAAGCAGGGGGTATGTACACTGAAGCTTTCTTT. It translates to CAWEAGGMYTEAFF. The chain couples TRBV30 to TRBJ1-1, with 7 nucleotides matching TRBD1. The CDR3 spans 14 residues. Germline V gives CDR1 GTSNPN, CDR2 SVGIG (reference sequence). V was pared by 5 bases and J by 3 bases, with 9 bases of the junction left unmatched. Variable domain in full (rest from reference TRBV30 and TRBJ1-1): SQTIHQWPATLVQPVGSPLSLECTVEGTSNPNLYWYRQAAGRGLQLLFYSVGIGQISSEVPQNLSASRPQDRQFILSSKKLLLSDSGFYLCAWEAGGMYTEAFFGQGTRLTVV.

This clonotype was observed at least ten times. The chain links TRBV5-1 to TRBJ2-1, with TRBD2 identical over 7 bases. V lost 0 bases and J lost 9; bases outside the gene matches: 9. The CDR3 is 15 amino acids. Looked up from germline, CDR1 is SGHRS and CDR2 is YFSETQ. This CDR3 reads CASSLAMREWGEQFF. Written as DNA, the CDR3 is TGCGCCAGCAGCTTGGCGATGCGGGAGTGGGGTGAGCAGTTCTTC. The full variable domain, in which reference TRBV5-1 and TRBJ2-1 provide the parts outside the CDR3, is KAGVTQTPRYLIKTRGQQVTLSCSPISGHRSVSWYQQTPGQGLQFLFEYFSETQRNKGNFPGRFSGRQFSNSRSEMNVSTLELGDSALYLCASSLAMREWGEQFFGPGTRLTVL.

The sample holds many counts of this clonotype. The V gene is TRBV20-1, the J gene TRBJ2-1; 9 positions agree with TRBD1. The CDR3 consists of 13 residues. The ends lost 5 bases at V and 6 bases at J; junction bases unmatched: 5. Germline CDR1 reads DFQATT; CDR2 reads SNEGSKA (reference sequence). The CDR3 DNA reads as TGCAGTGCTGGGGGACAGGGTGGCAATGAGCAGTTCTTC. Protein product: CSAGGQGGNEQFF.

This clonotype was counted many times. The chain couples TRBV7-2 to TRBJ1-4; D may be TRBD1 (5 bases). Germline assignment: CDR1 SGHTA and CDR2 FQGNSA. The CDR3 loop spans 14 amino acids. V lost 2 bases and J 4 bases, leaving 8 bases between the germline ends. CDR3 sequence reads: CASSLTGLNEKLFF. The CDR3 bases are TGTGCCAGCAGCTTAACAGGCCTTAATGAAAAACTGTTTTTT.

This clonotype occurred many times. V usage is TRBV12-3 or TRBV12-4 and J usage is TRBJ1-3; D is unresolved. Between the trimmed V and J ends, which lost 2 bases and 0 bases, there was a span of 8 bases. This CDR3 has 15 residues. CDR3 bases: TGTGCCAGCAGTTTACGCACTTACTCTGGAAACACCATATATTTT. Translation gives CASSLRTYSGNTIYF.

This clonotype was detected many times. The rearrangement uses TRBV5-1 and TRBJ2-1; D not certain. This CDR3 spans 13 amino acids. Trimming removed 4 bases at V and 6 bases at J, with 11 bases between. CDR1 and CDR2 from the germline V gene are SGHRS and YFSETQ. The DNA of the CDR3 is TGCGCCAGCAGCCCCTTGGGGTTCAATGAGCAGTTCTTC. It codes for CASSPLGFNEQFF. The whole variable domain, filled in from reference TRBV5-1 and TRBJ2-1, reads KAGVTQTPRYLIKTRGQQVTLSCSPISGHRSVSWYQQTPGQGLQFLFEYFSETQRNKGNFPGRFSGRQFSNSRSEMNVSTLELGDSALYLCASSPLGFNEQFFGPGTRLTVL.

Many counts were recorded for this clonotype. V is TRBV20-1 and J is TRBJ2-1; 9 nucleotides match TRBD2. CDR1 DFQATT and CDR2 SNEGSKA come from the germline V gene (reference sequence). V shed 0 bases, J shed 2 bases, and the junction held 2 bases outside the gene matches. This CDR3 has 15 amino acids. CDR3 amino acids: CSARERGGAYNEQFF. CDR3 nucleotides: TGCAGTGCTAGAGAGCGGGGGGGCGCCTACAATGAGCAGTTCTTC.

The V and J genes are TRBV11-2 and TRBJ2-3, with 14 positions matching TRBD2. The CDR3 has 18 residues. Germline V gene sequence: CDR1 SGHAT, CDR2 FQNNGV. The V segment lost 3 bases and the J segment 3 bases; nucleotides outside the gene matches: 8. This CDR3 is CASSFFGTSGSGTDTQYF. The CDR3 DNA is TGTGCCAGCAGCTTCTTCGGGACTAGCGGGAGTGGAACAGATACGCAGTATTTT.

There are many counts of this clonotype. The chain uses TRBV29-1 and TRBJ2-5, with D possibly being TRBD1 or TRBD2 (5 bases each). Germline V CDR1 and CDR2: SQVTM, ANQGSEA. V shed 3 bases and J shed 5 bases, with 13 bases lying between them. The CDR3 totals 13 residues. The CDR3 loop is CSVEIGWGETQYF. The CDR3 nucleotides read TGCAGCGTTGAGATAGGGTGGGGGGAGACCCAGTACTTC.

This clonotype occurred many times. This chain's CDR3 is CSARDPISGSFTDTQYF. CDR3 bases: TGCAGTGCTAGAGATCCGATTAGCGGGAGCTTCACAGATACGCAGTATTTT. The rearrangement links TRBV20-1 to TRBJ2-3; the match to TRBD2 covers 9 bases. V trimming: 0 bases; J trimming: 2 bases; junction bases outside the gene matches: 9. Germline V gives CDR1 DFQATT, CDR2 SNEGSKA (reference sequence). CDR3 length: 17 residues.

This clonotype was found many times. This chain links TRBV5-1 with TRBJ2-3; 9 bases are shared with TRBD1. V was pared by 0 bases and J by 0 bases, with 2 bases of the junction left unmatched. Germline assignment: CDR1 SGHRS and CDR2 YFSETQ. This CDR3 comprises 16 residues. The CDR3 nucleotides are TGCGCCAGCAGCTTGGGGGACAGGGTCAGCACAGATACGCAGTATTTT. Translated: CASSLGDRVSTDTQYF. Combining the CDR3 with reference TRBV5-1 and TRBJ2-3 gives the whole variable domain KAGVTQTPRYLIKTRGQQVTLSCSPISGHRSVSWYQQTPGQGLQFLFEYFSETQRNKGNFPGRFSGRQFSNSRSEMNVSTLELGDSALYLCASSLGDRVSTDTQYFGPGTRLTVL.

In this sample, this clonotype turned up many times. This sequence joins TRBV5-1 and TRBJ2-3; TRBD1 matches at 9 bases. This CDR3 spans 15 amino acids. Losses at the gene ends were 0 bases for V and 3 bases for J; bases not matched to a gene: 2. Germline-derived CDR1 and CDR2 are SGHRS and YFSETQ. CDR3 sequence (DNA): TGCGCCAGCAGCTTGGCGACAGGGGGAACAGATACGCAGTATTTT. It yields the protein CASSLATGGTDTQYF. Filled out from reference TRBV5-1 and TRBJ2-3, the complete variable domain reads KAGVTQTPRYLIKTRGQQVTLSCSPISGHRSVSWYQQTPGQGLQFLFEYFSETQRNKGNFPGRFSGRQFSNSRSEMNVSTLELGDSALYLCASSLATGGTDTQYFGPGTRLTVL.

The table lists this clonotype with many counts. The V gene is TRBV4-1, the J gene TRBJ2-1; D ambiguous. Deletions cut 0 bases from V and 8 bases from J, with 11 bases between. CDR1 and CDR2 from the germline V gene are MGHRA and YSYEKL. The CDR3 extends over 14 amino acids. CDR3 residues: CASSQDRQVHEQFF. DNA of the CDR3: TGCGCCAGCAGCCAAGATCGCCAGGTCCATGAGCAGTTCTTC.

This clonotype was recorded at least ten times. This sequence joins TRBV19 and TRBJ2-3; TRBD2 matches at 9 bases. Germline CDR1 is LNHDA and CDR2 is SQIVND (reference sequence). The CDR3 contains 16 residues. V dropped 4 bases and J dropped 5; count of bases not matched to a gene: 10. As DNA, the CDR3 is TGTGCCAGTAGTACACAGCGGGGGGCCATCCTAGATACGCAGTATTTT. It yields the protein CASSTQRGAILDTQYF.

At least ten counts were recorded for this clonotype. The chain links TRBV20-1 to TRBJ2-5; D possibly uses TRBD1 or TRBD2 (5 bases each). Germline V gives CDR1 DFQATT, CDR2 SNEGSKA (reference sequence). The CDR3 contains 13 residues. The V end was cut by 5 bases, the J end by 5 bases, with 15 bases between. This CDR3 reads CSAARDPRETQYF. The DNA for the CDR3 is TGCAGTGCTGCCCGGGACCCTCGGGAGACCCAGTACTTC.

This clonotype was counted many times. This chain uses TRBV27 with TRBJ2-5; D is ambiguous. The CDR3 length is 15 residues. CDR1 is MNHEY, CDR2 SMNVEV, per germline (reference sequence). V was clipped by 1 base and J by 5 bases, with 14 bases between them. CDR3 DNA: TGTGCCAGCAGTTTATTTGGCCGGTCCGAGGAGACCCAGTACTTC. Its protein is CASSLFGRSEETQYF.

This clonotype was found many times. The chain recombines TRBV18 with TRBJ1-5, with 7 nucleotides matching TRBD1. The trim removed 2 bases at V and 4 bases at J, leaving 8 bases unmatched. Per the germline V gene, CDR1 is KGHSH and CDR2 is LQKENI. The CDR3 is made up of 16 amino acids. The CDR3 loop is CASSPGVRGSNQPQHF. CDR3 nucleotide sequence: TGTGCCAGCTCACCAGGAGTCAGGGGGAGTAATCAGCCCCAGCATTTT.

The sample holds many counts of this clonotype. A read error may produce the germline difference seen at one junction end. This chain joins TRBV5-1 and TRBJ2-1; D is unclear. Germline CDR1 SGHRS, CDR2 YFSETQ. This CDR3 has 15 amino acids. The CDR3 here is CASSLALSSNNEQFF. The CDR3 DNA sequence: TGCGCCAGCAGCTTGGCGTTGTCCTCCAACAATGAGCAGTTCTTC. Full variable domain (rest looked up from reference TRBV5-1 and TRBJ2-1): KAGVTQTPRYLIKTRGQQVTLSCSPISGHRSVSWYQQTPGQGLQFLFEYFSETQRNKGNFPGRFSGRQFSNSRSEMNVSTLELGDSALYLCASSLALSSNNEQFFGPGTRLTVL.

This clonotype was seen many times. The chain employs TRBV20-1 and TRBJ1-2; no reliable D call. Germline V gives CDR1 DFQATT, CDR2 SNEGSKA (reference sequence). This CDR3 region has 13 residues. Trimming removed 2 bases at V and 8 bases at J, with 15 bases between. CDR3 protein: CSARKGLAGGYTF. CDR3 sequence (DNA): TGCAGTGCTAGAAAGGGCCTCGCGGGGGGCTACACCTTC.